The source of this T cell receptor beta chain is a study of T-cell memory formation after mild COVID-19. About the study: The two donors had largely donor-specific TCR clusters. Whole-study results and caveats: Contracting clones from day 15 to 85 showed balanced CD4/CD8; later expanders favored CD4+. Chiefly within CM and EM were the contracting CD4+ clones; CD8+ ones were within EMRA.

A note on this clonotype: Its target is not known.

Trimming at V came to 4 bases and at J to 7 bases, leaving 6 bases not matched to a gene. CDR3 length: 14 amino acids. CDR1 SEHNR and CDR2 FQNEAQ come from the germline V gene (reference sequence). cDNA libraries for TCR alpha and TCR beta, carrying sample barcodes and UMIs, came from 5'RACE with constant-segment primers. Via MiXCR, TCRdb re-called the 5' RACE reads, giving one row per CDR3 protein. This table has 150,000 or so distinct CDR3 sequences, about 14% appearing once. The sequencing sample was made of PBMCs or a T cell subset sorted from them (not recorded which). This sequence originates from an adult woman who had mild COVID-19 (a few samples of this study predate the infection). Cell type and time point are not known. The gene calls are TRBV7-9 and TRBJ1-1; 10 nucleotides agree with TRBD1. CDR3 protein: CASSYSTGGLEAFF. CDR3 bases: TGTGCCAGCAGCTACTCGACAGGGGGCCTTGAAGCTTTCTTT.